The source of this T cell receptor beta chain is a study of blood T cell repertoires in COVID-19. Sequenced by immunoSEQ multiplex PCR; TCRdb stores in-frame clones only, minus some. Altogether about 130,000 clones are present, roughly 71% being singletons, with the ten largest covering around 20%. This clonotype was obtained from a man older than 75 with acute or convalescent COVID-19. The specimen was peripheral blood.

The CDR3 region is CASSIGLDRLNTEAFF. In nucleotides, the CDR3 is TGTGCCAGTAGTATAGGCTTGGACAGGCTTAACACTGAAGCTTTCTTT. The chain carries TRBV19 and TRBJ1-1; 7 bases line up with TRBD1. Per germline, CDR1 LNHDA and CDR2 SQIVND (reference sequence). V lost 1 base to trimming and J lost 2 bases; unmatched junction nucleotides: 7. There are 16 residues in the CDR3.